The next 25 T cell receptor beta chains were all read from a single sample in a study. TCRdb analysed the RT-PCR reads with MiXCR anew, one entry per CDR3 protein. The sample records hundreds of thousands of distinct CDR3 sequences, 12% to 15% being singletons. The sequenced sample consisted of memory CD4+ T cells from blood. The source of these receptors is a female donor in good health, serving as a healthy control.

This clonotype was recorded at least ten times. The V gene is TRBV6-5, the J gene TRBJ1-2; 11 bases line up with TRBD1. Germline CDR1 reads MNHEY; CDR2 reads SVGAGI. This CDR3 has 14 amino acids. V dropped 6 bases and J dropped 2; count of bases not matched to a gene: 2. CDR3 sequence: CASSRTGGNYGYTF. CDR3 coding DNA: TGTGCCAGCAGCCGGACAGGGGGCAACTATGGCTACACCTTC.

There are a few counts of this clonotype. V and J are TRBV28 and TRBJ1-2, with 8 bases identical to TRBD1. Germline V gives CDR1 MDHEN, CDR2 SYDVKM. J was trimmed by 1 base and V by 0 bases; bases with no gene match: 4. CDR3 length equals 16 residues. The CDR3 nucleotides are TGTGCCAGCAGTTTATGGGCAGGGGGCGGTAACTATGGCTACACCTTC. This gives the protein CASSLWAGGGNYGYTF.

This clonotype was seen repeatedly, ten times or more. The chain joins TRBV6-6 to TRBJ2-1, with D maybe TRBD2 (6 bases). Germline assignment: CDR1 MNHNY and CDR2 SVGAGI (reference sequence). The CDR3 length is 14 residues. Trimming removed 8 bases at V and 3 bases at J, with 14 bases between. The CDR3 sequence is CASGGGAGYNEQFF. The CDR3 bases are TGTGCCAGCGGGGGAGGTGCCGGCTACAATGAGCAGTTCTTC.

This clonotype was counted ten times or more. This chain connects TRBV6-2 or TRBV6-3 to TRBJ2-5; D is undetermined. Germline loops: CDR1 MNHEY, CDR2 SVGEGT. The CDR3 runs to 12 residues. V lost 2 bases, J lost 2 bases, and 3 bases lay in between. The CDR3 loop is CASSYGQETQYF. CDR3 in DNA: TGTGCCAGCAGTTACGGACAAGAGACCCAGTACTTC.

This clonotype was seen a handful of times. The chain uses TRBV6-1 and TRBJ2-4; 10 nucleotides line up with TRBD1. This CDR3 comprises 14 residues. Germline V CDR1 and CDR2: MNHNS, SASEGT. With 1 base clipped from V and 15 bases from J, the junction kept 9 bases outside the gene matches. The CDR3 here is CASSEVIRDRGRYF. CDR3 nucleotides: TGTGCCAGCAGTGAAGTAATCAGGGACAGGGGACGGTACTTC.

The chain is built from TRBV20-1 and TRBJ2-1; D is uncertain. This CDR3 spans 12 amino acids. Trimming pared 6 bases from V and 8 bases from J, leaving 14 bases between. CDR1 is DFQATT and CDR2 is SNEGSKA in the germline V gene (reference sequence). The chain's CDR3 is CSATPFGHEQFF. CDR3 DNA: TGCAGTGCAACCCCCTTCGGGCATGAGCAGTTCTTC.

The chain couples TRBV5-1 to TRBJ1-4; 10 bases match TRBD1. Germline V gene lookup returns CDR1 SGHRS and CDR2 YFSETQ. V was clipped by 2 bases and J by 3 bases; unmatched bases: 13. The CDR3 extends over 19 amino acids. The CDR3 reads CASSFTGTGVGQANEKLFF. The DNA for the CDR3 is TGCGCCAGCAGCTTCACCGGGACAGGGGTAGGGCAAGCTAATGAAAAACTGTTTTTT.

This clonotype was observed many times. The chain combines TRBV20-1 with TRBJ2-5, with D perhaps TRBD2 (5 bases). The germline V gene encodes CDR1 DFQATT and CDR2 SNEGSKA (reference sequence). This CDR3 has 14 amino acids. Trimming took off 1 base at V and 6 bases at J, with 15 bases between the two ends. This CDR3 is CSARAARAGKTQYF. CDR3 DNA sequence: TGCAGTGCTAGAGCCGCGAGGGCCGGAAAGACCCAGTACTTC.

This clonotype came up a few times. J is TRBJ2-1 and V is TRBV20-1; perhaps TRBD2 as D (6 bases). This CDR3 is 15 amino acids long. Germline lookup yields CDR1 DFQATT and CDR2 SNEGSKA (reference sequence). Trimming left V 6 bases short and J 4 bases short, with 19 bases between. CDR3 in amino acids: CSAPVAGTTYNEQFF. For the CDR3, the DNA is TGCAGTGCCCCGGTTGCGGGAACAACATACAATGAGCAGTTCTTC.

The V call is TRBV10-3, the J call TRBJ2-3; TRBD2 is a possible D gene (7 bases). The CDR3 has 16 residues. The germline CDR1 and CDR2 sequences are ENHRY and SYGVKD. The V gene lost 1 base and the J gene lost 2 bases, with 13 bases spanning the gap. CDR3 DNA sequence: TGTGCCATCAGTGAGTTCGCGGGGGCCACCACAGATACGCAGTATTTT. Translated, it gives CAISEFAGATTDTQYF.

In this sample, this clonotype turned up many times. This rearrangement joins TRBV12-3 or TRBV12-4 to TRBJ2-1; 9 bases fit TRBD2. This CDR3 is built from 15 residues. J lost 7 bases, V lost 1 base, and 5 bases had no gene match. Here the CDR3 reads CASSLGREGENEQFF. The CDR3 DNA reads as TGTGCCAGCAGTTTAGGGCGGGAGGGCGAGAATGAGCAGTTCTTC.

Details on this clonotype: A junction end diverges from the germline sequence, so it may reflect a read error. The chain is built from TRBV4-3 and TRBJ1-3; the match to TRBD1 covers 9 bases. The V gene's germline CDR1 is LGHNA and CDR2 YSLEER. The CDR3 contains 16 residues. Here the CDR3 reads CASSQGQGGSGNTICF. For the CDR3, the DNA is TGCGCCAGCAGCCAAGGACAGGGGGGAAGTGGAAACACCATATGTTTT.

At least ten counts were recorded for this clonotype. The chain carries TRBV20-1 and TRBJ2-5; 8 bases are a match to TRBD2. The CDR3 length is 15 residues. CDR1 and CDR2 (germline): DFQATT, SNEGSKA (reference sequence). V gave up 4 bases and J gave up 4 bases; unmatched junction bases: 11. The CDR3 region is CSATPSKTSAETQYF. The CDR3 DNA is TGCAGTGCTACCCCCTCAAAGACTAGCGCAGAGACCCAGTACTTC.

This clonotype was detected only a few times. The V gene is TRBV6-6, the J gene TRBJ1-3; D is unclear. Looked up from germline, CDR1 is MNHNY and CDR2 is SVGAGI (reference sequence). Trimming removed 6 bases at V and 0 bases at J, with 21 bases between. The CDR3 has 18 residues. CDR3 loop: CASRTSRSAPLSGNTIYF. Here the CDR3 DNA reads TGTGCCAGCAGGACAAGTAGGAGTGCCCCGCTCTCTGGAAACACCATATATTTT.

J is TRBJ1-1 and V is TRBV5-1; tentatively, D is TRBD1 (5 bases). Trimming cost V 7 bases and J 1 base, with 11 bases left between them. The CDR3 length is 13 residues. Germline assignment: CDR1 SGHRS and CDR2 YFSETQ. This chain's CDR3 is CASGTTGNTEAFF. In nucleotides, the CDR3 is TGCGCCAGCGGCACAACAGGGAACACTGAAGCTTTCTTT.

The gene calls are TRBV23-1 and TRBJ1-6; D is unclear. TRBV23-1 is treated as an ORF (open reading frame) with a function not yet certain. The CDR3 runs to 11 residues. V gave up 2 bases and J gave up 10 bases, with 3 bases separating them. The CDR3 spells CASSQPSPLHF. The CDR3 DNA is TGCGCCAGCAGTCAACCCTCACCCCTCCACTTT.

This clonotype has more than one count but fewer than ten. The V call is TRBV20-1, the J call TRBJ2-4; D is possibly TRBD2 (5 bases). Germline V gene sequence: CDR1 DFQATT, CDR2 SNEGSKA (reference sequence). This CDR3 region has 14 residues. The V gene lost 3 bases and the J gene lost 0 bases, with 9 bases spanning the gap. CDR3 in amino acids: CSARQGLAKNIQYF. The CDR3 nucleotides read TGCAGTGCTAGGCAAGGACTAGCCAAAAACATTCAGTACTTC.

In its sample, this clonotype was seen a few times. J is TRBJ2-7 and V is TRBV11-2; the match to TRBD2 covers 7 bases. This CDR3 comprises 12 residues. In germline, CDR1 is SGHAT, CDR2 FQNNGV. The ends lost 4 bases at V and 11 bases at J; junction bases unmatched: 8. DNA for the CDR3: TGTGCCAGCAGCTCCACGGGGAGGGATGAGTACTTC. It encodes CASSSTGRDEYF.

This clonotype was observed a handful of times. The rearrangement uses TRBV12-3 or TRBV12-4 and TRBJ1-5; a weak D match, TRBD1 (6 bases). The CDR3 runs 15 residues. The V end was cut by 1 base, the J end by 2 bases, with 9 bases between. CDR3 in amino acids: CASSLGTVGNQPQHF. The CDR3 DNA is TGTGCCAGCAGTTTAGGGACAGTCGGCAATCAGCCCCAGCATTTT.

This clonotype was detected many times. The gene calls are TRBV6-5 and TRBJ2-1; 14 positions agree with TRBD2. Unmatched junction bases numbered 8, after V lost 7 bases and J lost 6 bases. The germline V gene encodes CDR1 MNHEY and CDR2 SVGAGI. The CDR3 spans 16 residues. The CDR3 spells CASTTIGTSGSNEQFF. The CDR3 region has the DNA TGTGCCAGCACCACGATCGGGACTAGCGGGAGCAATGAGCAGTTCTTC.

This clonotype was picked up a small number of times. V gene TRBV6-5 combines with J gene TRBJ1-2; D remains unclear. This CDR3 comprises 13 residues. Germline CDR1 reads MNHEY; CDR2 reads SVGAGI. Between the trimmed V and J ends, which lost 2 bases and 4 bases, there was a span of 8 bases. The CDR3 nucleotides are TGTGCCAGCAGTTACGACGGTAGCTATGGCTACACCTTC. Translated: CASSYDGSYGYTF.

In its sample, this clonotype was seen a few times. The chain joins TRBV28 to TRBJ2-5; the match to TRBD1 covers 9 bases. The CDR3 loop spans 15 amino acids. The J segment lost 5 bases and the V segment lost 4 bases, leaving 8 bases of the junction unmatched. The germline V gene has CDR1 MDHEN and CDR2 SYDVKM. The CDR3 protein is CASSSQQGAGETQYF. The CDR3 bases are TGTGCCAGCAGTTCACAACAGGGGGCTGGGGAGACCCAGTACTTC.

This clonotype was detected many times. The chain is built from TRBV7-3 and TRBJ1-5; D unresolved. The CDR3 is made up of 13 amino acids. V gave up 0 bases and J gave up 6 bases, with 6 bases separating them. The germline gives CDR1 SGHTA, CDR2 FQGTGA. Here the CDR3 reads CASSLTRSQPQHF. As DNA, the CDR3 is TGTGCCAGCAGCTTAACGCGCAGTCAGCCCCAGCATTTT.

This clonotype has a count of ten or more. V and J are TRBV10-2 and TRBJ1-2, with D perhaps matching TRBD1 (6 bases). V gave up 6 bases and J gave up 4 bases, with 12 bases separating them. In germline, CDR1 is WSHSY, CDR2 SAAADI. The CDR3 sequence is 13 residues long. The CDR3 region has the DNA TGCGCCAGCAGGGGGGGCAGCGCCTATGGCTACACCTTC. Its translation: CASRGGSAYGYTF.

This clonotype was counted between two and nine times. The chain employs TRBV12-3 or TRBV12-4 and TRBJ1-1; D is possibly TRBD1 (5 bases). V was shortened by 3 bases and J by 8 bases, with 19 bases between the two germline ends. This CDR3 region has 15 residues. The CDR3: CASSFGNLPSGEAFF. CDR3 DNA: TGTGCCAGCAGTTTTGGGAACCTACCGTCAGGGGAAGCTTTCTTT.